These 25 T cell receptor beta chains were sequenced from one sample in a study of Ad26.COV2.S vaccination and SARS-CoV-2 variants. Method: immunoSEQ multiplex PCR; TCRdb's copy keeps in-frame clones and lacks some. The sample carries around 400,000 clones, under 90% recorded once. As to treatment: 15 to 20 received Ad26.COV2.S at low or high dose, single or two shots; about 5 received placebo; per-sample allocation not given. Day 63 after the first vaccine or placebo injection was the time point for sampling. The sequences come from peripheral blood, collected in a trial of Ad26.COV2.S vaccine versus placebo. The source is a person aged 18-65 years who received the Ad26.COV2.S COVID-19 vaccine or a placebo.

The chain combines TRBV5-1 with TRBJ2-3; 10 nucleotides line up with TRBD2. After removal of 0 bases from V and 7 bases from J, the junction contained 5 bases not matched to a gene. Germline CDR1 is SGHRS and CDR2 is YFSETQ. CDR3 length: 15 amino acids. CDR3 nucleotides: TGCGCCAGCAGCTTGGCAGCGGGAGGGCCTCATACGCAGTATTTT. The encoded protein is CASSLAAGGPHTQYF.

J is TRBJ2-1 and V is TRBV25-1, with 12 bases identical to TRBD2. The CDR3 is made up of 15 amino acids. Trimming removed 5 bases from V and 6 bases from J; junction bases left unmatched: 5. Germline assignment: CDR1 MGHDK and CDR2 SYGVNS. The DNA for the CDR3 is TGTGCCAGCAGTTCTAGCGGGAGGGCTCTCAATGAGCAGTTCTTC. Amino acid sequence: CASSSSGRALNEQFF.

The chain recombines TRBV18 with TRBJ1-4, with TRBD1 matching 10 bases. The CDR3 is 14 residues long. Germline-derived CDR1 and CDR2 are KGHSH and LQKENI. The J segment lost 8 bases and the V segment lost 6 bases, leaving 6 bases of the junction unmatched. In DNA, the CDR3 is TGTGCCAGCTCCCCGACAGGGGGCGTCGAAAAACTGTTTTTT. Residues: CASSPTGGVEKLFF.

A note on this clone: A much larger clone differs by one base, so this may be a read error. CDR3: CASSLQGAGRVTEAFF. As DNA, the CDR3 is TGTGCCAGCAGCCTACAGGGGGCAGGGAGGGTCACTGAAGCTTTCTTT. The chain carries TRBV28 and TRBJ1-1; 9 bases align to TRBD1. The CDR3 runs to 16 residues. V gave up 6 bases and J gave up 4 bases; unmatched junction bases: 12. CDR1 and CDR2 (germline): MDHEN, SYDVKM.

The gene calls are TRBV13 and TRBJ1-1, with 9 nucleotides matching TRBD1. In germline, CDR1 is PRHDT, CDR2 FYEKMQ (reference sequence). V was pared by 5 bases and J by 2 bases, with 9 bases of the junction left unmatched. This CDR3 is built from 16 residues. In DNA form, the CDR3 reads TGTGCCAGCAGCCCCGGGACAGGGTCGGTAAACACTGAAGCTTTCTTT. It encodes CASSPGTGSVNTEAFF.

The V and J genes are TRBV3-1 (or the pseudogene TRBV3-2) and TRBJ2-3; D is unclear. CDR3 length: 14 residues. Germline CDR1 LGHDT, CDR2 YNNKEL (reference sequence). The V and J ends lost 3 bases and 0 bases respectively, with 7 bases between them. In DNA, the CDR3 is TGTGCCAGCAGCCAGTATGGGAGCACAGATACGCAGTATTTT. Amino acids: CASSQYGSTDTQYF.

This chain uses TRBV19 with TRBJ1-1, with D tentatively TRBD1 (6 bases). The V and J ends lost 4 bases and 6 bases respectively, with 12 bases between them. CDR3 length: 13 residues. In germline, CDR1 is LNHDA, CDR2 SQIVND (reference sequence). This CDR3 is CASSTPGAPEAFF. DNA of the CDR3: TGTGCCAGTAGTACCCCAGGGGCCCCTGAAGCTTTCTTT.

The V call is TRBV18, the J call TRBJ2-7; TRBD1 matches 12 bases. The CDR3 loop spans 18 amino acids. CDR1 and CDR2 (germline): KGHSH, LQKENI. The V segment lost 5 bases and the J segment 4 bases; nucleotides outside the gene matches: 15. Here the CDR3 DNA reads TGTGCCAGCTCATCACAACAGCCGGGACAGGGGGCCGGTTACGAGCAGTACTTC. It encodes CASSSQQPGQGAGYEQYF.

V and J are TRBV10-1 and TRBJ1-2; 8 bases align to TRBD1. Germline V gene lookup returns CDR1 WNHNN and CDR2 SYGVQD (reference sequence). The CDR3 spans 18 residues. The J segment lost 0 bases and the V segment lost 6 bases, leaving 15 bases of the junction unmatched. CDR3 protein: CASSQPKQGDATNYGYTF. The CDR3 coding sequence is TGCGCCAGCAGCCAACCTAAACAGGGGGATGCCACTAACTATGGCTACACCTTC.

The chain couples TRBV7-9 to TRBJ1-1; no reliable D call. V was clipped by 5 bases and J by 1 base, with 11 bases between them. CDR1 and CDR2 from the germline V gene are SEHNR and FQNEAQ (reference sequence). The CDR3 has 14 amino acids. The CDR3 bases are TGTGCCAGCAGCGGAGTCGGGAGGAACACTGAAGCTTTCTTT. It is translated as CASSGVGRNTEAFF.

The rearrangement joins TRBV11-2 to TRBJ1-2; TRBD1 is a possible D gene (5 bases). Trimming stripped 1 base from V and 5 bases from J, with 14 bases between. Germline CDR1 SGHAT, CDR2 FQNNGV. The length of the CDR3 is 15 residues. The DNA of the CDR3 is TGTGCCAGCAGCTTAGTTTTGGGGGTGGGATATGGCTACACCTTC. Amino acids: CASSLVLGVGYGYTF.

The chain uses TRBV19 and TRBJ1-1, with D perhaps matching TRBD1 (5 bases). Per germline, CDR1 LNHDA and CDR2 SQIVND (reference sequence). Trimming removed 6 bases from V and 0 bases from J, with 14 bases in between. CDR3 length equals 15 residues. CDR3 in DNA: TGTGCCAGTAGCGTAAGCGGGGCCATGAACACTGAAGCTTTCTTT. Its protein is CASSVSGAMNTEAFF.

The V call is TRBV5-1, the J call TRBJ2-7; maybe TRBD2 (5 bases). Trimming took off 4 bases at V and 5 bases at J, with 10 bases between the two ends. The CDR3 length is 12 residues. Germline CDR1 is SGHRS and CDR2 is YFSETQ. CDR3 DNA: TGCGCCAGCAGCCCGACCGGGAACGAGCAGTACTTC. Translated, it gives CASSPTGNEQYF. The full variable domain, in which reference TRBV5-1 and TRBJ2-7 provide the parts outside the CDR3, is KAGVTQTPRYLIKTRGQQVTLSCSPISGHRSVSWYQQTPGQGLQFLFEYFSETQRNKGNFPGRFSGRQFSNSRSEMNVSTLELGDSALYLCASSPTGNEQYFGPGTRLTVT.

Points on this clone: Additional DNA sequences in this sample encode the identical CDR3. The chain employs TRBV5-1 and TRBJ2-7; TRBD2 might be the D (5 bases). CDR1 is SGHRS and CDR2 is YFSETQ in the germline V gene. This CDR3 contains 13 residues. Trimming shortened V by 0 bases and J by 2 bases, and 6 bases separated the two germline ends. The CDR3 DNA follows: TGCGCCAGCAGCTTGGGAGGGCCCTACGAGCAGTACTTC. As protein: CASSLGGPYEQYF.

This clone has only a few counts. The V and J genes are TRBV18 and TRBJ2-1; D is unresolved. Germline V gene lookup returns CDR1 KGHSH and CDR2 LQKENI. This CDR3 spans 15 amino acids. V was cut by 6 bases and J by 0 bases, with 12 bases left in between. This CDR3 reads CASSAQRSSYNEQFF. DNA for the CDR3: TGTGCCAGCTCGGCCCAGAGGAGCTCCTACAATGAGCAGTTCTTC.

The rearrangement uses TRBV11-3 and TRBJ1-2; D is possibly TRBD1 (5 bases). The germline V gene encodes CDR1 SGHNT and CDR2 YENEEA. The CDR3 is made up of 12 amino acids. The germline V and J ends were trimmed by 5 bases and 5 bases, with 9 bases remaining between them. The CDR3 loop is CASSLRQYGYTF. The CDR3, as DNA: TGTGCCAGCAGCCTAAGACAGTATGGCTACACCTTC.

This clone was observed once. The chain carries TRBV27 and TRBJ2-1, with D perhaps TRBD2 (6 bases). The germline V and J ends were trimmed by 2 bases and 10 bases, with 21 bases remaining between them. The CDR3 is made up of 16 amino acids. Germline-derived CDR1 and CDR2 are MNHEY and SMNVEV (reference sequence). The CDR3 DNA sequence: TGTGCCAGCAGTTTAGAAAGGGAGGCGGCCGGGAACGAGCAGTTCTTC. This translates into CASSLEREAAGNEQFF.

The sample holds one count of this clone. CDR3 loop: CSVEWAGKGHNYEQYF. The CDR3 DNA reads as TGCAGCGTTGAGTGGGCAGGGAAAGGCCACAACTACGAGCAGTACTTC. The chain has TRBV29-1 and TRBJ2-7; D is perhaps TRBD1 (5 bases). The length of the CDR3 is 16 residues. Germline V gene data show CDR1 as SQVTM and CDR2 as ANQGSEA. The germline V and J ends were trimmed by 3 bases and 3 bases, with 21 bases remaining between them.

The V call is TRBV9, the J call TRBJ2-1; 7 nucleotides match TRBD2. Germline lookup yields CDR1 SGDLS and CDR2 YYNGEE. The CDR3 spans 17 residues. Trimming removed 2 bases from V and 3 bases from J; junction bases left unmatched: 11. The CDR3 is CASSVFPASGFYNEQFF. DNA for the CDR3: TGTGCCAGCAGCGTGTTTCCGGCTAGCGGCTTCTACAATGAGCAGTTCTTC.

The rearrangement links TRBV6-2 or TRBV6-3 to TRBJ2-7, with D perhaps matching TRBD2 (5 bases). The V end was cut by 0 bases, the J end by 3 bases, with 18 bases between. This CDR3 has 17 amino acids. Germline loops: CDR1 MNHEY, CDR2 SVGEGT. The CDR3 nucleotides are TGTGCCAGCAGTTACTCGGTTTTCCACCGTCGGGGCTACGAGCAGTACTTC. As protein: CASSYSVFHRRGYEQYF.

This clone was detected only once. The chain combines TRBV28 with TRBJ1-2; D may be TRBD1 (5 bases). The CDR3 is 14 residues long. Germline loops: CDR1 MDHEN, CDR2 SYDVKM. Trimming left V 3 bases short and J 4 bases short, with 12 bases between. CDR3 residues: CASSFTGGTYGYTF. The CDR3 bases are TGTGCCAGCAGTTTTACGGGGGGAACCTATGGCTACACCTTC.

This clone was recorded many times. V usage is TRBV7-7 and J usage is TRBJ2-2, with TRBD2 matching over 7 bases. CDR1 and CDR2 from the germline V gene are SSHAT and FNYEAQ (reference sequence). The J segment lost 7 bases and the V segment lost 5 bases, leaving 13 bases of the junction unmatched. This CDR3 contains 16 residues. DNA for the CDR3: TGTGCCAGCAGCCCGGGGAGCGGGACGATGAACGGGGAGCTGTTTTTT. It encodes CASSPGSGTMNGELFF.

The gene calls are TRBV4-1 and TRBJ2-1; tentative D call: TRBD2 (6 bases). Germline CDR1 and CDR2: MGHRA and YSYEKL. Trimming took 1 base from V and 7 from J, leaving 8 bases between them. The CDR3 totals 13 residues. CDR3 loop: CASSQVGRNEQFF. The CDR3 nucleotides are TGCGCCAGCAGCCAAGTGGGGAGGAATGAGCAGTTCTTC.

The chain joins TRBV12-3 or TRBV12-4 to TRBJ2-7; the D gene is possibly TRBD1 (7 bases). The CDR3 is 12 residues long. Between the trimmed V and J ends, which lost 3 bases and 9 bases, there was a span of 12 bases. CDR3 DNA sequence: TGTGCCAGCAGTTTTCAGGGGGGATCGCAGTACTTC. Its translation is CASSFQGGSQYF.

CDR3 sequence reads: CATSTSGIGYTF. CDR3 bases: TGTGCCACCAGCACTTCAGGGATTGGCTACACCTTC. The chain links TRBV15 to TRBJ1-2; D is possibly TRBD1 (5 bases). The V end was cut by 4 bases, the J end by 7 bases, with 10 bases between. The CDR3 totals 12 residues. Looked up from germline, CDR1 is LNHNV and CDR2 is YYDKDF (reference sequence).